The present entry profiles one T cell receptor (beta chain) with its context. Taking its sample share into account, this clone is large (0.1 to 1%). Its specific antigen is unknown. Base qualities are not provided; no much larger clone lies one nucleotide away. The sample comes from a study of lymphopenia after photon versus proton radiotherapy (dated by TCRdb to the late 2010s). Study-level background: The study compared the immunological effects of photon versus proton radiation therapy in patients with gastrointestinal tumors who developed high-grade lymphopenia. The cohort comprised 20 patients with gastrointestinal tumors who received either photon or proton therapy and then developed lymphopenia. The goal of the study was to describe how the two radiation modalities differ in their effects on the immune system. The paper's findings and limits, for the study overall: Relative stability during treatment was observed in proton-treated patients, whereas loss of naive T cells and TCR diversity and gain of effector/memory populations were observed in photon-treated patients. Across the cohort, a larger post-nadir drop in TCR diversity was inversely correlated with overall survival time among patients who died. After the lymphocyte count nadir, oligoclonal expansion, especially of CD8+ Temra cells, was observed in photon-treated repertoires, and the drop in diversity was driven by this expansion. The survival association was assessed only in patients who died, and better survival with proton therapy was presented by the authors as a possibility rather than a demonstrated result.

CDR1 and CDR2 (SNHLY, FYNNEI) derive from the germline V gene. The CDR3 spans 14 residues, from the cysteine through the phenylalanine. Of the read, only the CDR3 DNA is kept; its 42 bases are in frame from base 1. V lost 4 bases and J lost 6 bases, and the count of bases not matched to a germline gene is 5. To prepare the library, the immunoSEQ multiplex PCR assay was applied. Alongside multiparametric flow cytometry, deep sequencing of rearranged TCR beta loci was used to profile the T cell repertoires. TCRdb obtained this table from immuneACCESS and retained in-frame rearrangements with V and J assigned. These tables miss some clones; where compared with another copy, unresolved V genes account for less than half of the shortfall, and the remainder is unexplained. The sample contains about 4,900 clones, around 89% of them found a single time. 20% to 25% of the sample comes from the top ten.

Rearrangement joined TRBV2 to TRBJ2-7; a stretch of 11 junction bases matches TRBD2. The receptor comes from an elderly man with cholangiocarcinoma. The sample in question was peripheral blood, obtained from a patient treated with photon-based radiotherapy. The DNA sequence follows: TGTGCCAGCAGTGCGTCTAGCGGGGGGAGCGAGCAGTACTTC. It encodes CASSASSGGSEQYF.